This T cell receptor (beta chain) was retrieved from a study of Graves' ophthalmopathy and Graves' hyperthyroidism. Amplifying from RNA transcripts, the study obtained TCR beta CDR3 regions. After a first-round RT-PCR with HTBI primers, a second-round multiplex PCR was run. TCRdb analysed the multiplex PCR reads with MiXCR anew, one entry per CDR3 protein. There are about 400,000 distinct CDR3 sequences in the sample; approximately 21% occur only once, and roughly 3% lies in the top ten. The CDR3 runs 10 residues. The germline V gene has CDR1 DFQATT and CDR2 SNEGSKA (reference sequence). Trimming took 4 bases from V and 6 from J, leaving 7 bases between them. Many counts were recorded for this clonotype.

The gene calls are TRBV20-1 and TRBJ2-7; no definite D call. This clonotype was obtained from a woman aged 18-30 years with stable Graves' hyperthyroidism. The sequencing input was peripheral blood. DNA for the CDR3: TGCAGTGCTAACCGTCGCGAGCAGTACTTC. Its translation: CSANRREQYF.